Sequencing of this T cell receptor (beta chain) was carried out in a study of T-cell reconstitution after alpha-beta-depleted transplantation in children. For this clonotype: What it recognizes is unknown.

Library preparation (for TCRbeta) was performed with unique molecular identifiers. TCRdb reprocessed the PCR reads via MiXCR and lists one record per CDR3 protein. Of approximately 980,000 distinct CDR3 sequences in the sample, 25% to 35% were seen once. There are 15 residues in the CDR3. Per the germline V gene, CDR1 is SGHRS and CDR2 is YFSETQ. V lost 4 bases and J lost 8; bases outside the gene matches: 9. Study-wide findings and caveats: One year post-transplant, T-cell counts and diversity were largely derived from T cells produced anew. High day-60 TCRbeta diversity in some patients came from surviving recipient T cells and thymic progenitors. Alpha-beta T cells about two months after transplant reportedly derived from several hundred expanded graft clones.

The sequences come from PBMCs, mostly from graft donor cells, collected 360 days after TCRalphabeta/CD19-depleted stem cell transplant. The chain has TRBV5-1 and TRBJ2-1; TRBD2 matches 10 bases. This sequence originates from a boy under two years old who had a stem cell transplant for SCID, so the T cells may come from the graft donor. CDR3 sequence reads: CASSQGTSDLHEQFF. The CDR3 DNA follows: TGCGCCAGCAGCCAGGGGACTAGCGATCTTCATGAGCAGTTCTTC.